The next 11 T cell receptor beta chains were all read from a single sample in a study of breast tumors, draining lymph nodes, adjacent tissues. TCRdb used MiXCR to reprocess the multiplex PCR reads, holding one entry per CDR3 protein. The sample includes around 250,000 distinct CDR3 sequences, less than 45% of them seen just once. Axillary draining lymph nodes of breast cancer patients supplied the node samples. Material for sequencing was axillary lymph node tissue. The receptors stem from a female donor with breast cancer. Some clones in this sample may be carry-over from other donors' samples.

Ten or more counts support this clonotype. The J gene is TRBJ1-3, the V gene TRBV4-3, with unresolved D. The CDR3 sequence is 16 residues long. Germline lookup yields CDR1 LGHNA and CDR2 YSLEER. Trimming left V 0 bases short and J 0 bases short, with 9 bases between. The CDR3 region is CASSQDISFSGNTIYF. CDR3 coding DNA: TGCGCCAGCAGCCAAGATATATCATTCTCTGGAAACACCATATATTTT.

This chain links TRBV7-2 with TRBJ2-3; 11 bases are a match to TRBD2. The germline CDR1 and CDR2 sequences are SGHTA and FQGNSA. The CDR3 contains 16 residues. The trim removed 6 bases at V and 2 bases at J, leaving 7 bases unmatched. The CDR3 coding sequence is TGTGCCAGCAGACCCGGGACTAGCGGCTACACAGATACGCAGTATTTT. The encoded protein is CASRPGTSGYTDTQYF. Drawing the rest from reference TRBV7-2 and TRBJ2-3, the complete variable domain is GAGVSQSPSNKVTEKGKDVELRCDPISGHTALYWYRQSLGQGLEFLIYFQGNSAPDKSGLPSDRFSAERTGGSVSTLTIQRTQQEDSAVYLCASRPGTSGYTDTQYFGPGTRLTVL.

This clonotype was picked up a small number of times. It may be a read error: a sequence one base away is much more abundant. No conserved phenylalanine or tryptophan ends this CDR3, so it is likely a read error. The chain combines TRBV14 with TRBJ1-2; D gene ambiguous. V was shortened by 4 bases and J by 4 bases, with 10 bases between the two germline ends. This CDR3 region has 13 residues. CDR1 SGHDN and CDR2 FVKESK come from the germline V gene. CDR3 amino acids: CASSPSGTYGYTS. CDR3 coding DNA: TGTGCCAGCAGCCCGAGTGGCACCTATGGCTACACCTCC.

The chain couples TRBV20-1 to TRBJ1-1; D gene uncertain. Germline V lookup: CDR1 DFQATT, CDR2 SNEGSKA (reference sequence). The V end lost 5 bases, the J end lost 0 bases, and 7 bases lay between the germline ends. This CDR3 is 12 amino acids long. The CDR3 DNA reads as TGCAGTGCTTCCCGCATGAACACTGAAGCTTTCTTT. This sequence encodes CSASRMNTEAFF.

The chain carries TRBV5-1 and TRBJ2-3, with 7 nucleotides matching TRBD1. V lost 4 bases to trimming and J lost 3 bases; unmatched junction nucleotides: 11. The CDR3 spans 16 residues. The germline V gene encodes CDR1 SGHRS and CDR2 YFSETQ. CDR3 sequence (DNA): TGCGCCAGCAGCCCCCAACAGGGGATAGCGACAGATACGCAGTATTTT. Protein: CASSPQQGIATDTQYF.

V and J are TRBV20-1 and TRBJ2-1, with 11 nucleotides matching TRBD2. The CDR3 loop spans 16 amino acids. After removal of 2 bases from V and 3 bases from J, the junction contained 6 bases not matched to a gene. From germline, CDR1 is DFQATT and CDR2 SNEGSKA (reference sequence). In DNA form, the CDR3 reads TGCAGTGCTAGACCCATAGCGGGAGGGCTCTACAATGAGCAGTTCTTC. Protein product: CSARPIAGGLYNEQFF.

The chain employs TRBV3-1 and TRBJ1-4; TRBD1 is a possible D gene (5 bases). This CDR3 region has 14 residues. V lost 7 bases and J 7 bases, leaving 16 bases between the germline ends. CDR1 LGHDT and CDR2 YNNKEL come from the germline V gene (reference sequence). This CDR3 is CASTRDSRGEKLFF. The CDR3 nucleotides are TGTGCCAGCACCAGGGACTCGAGAGGTGAAAAACTGTTTTTT.

The CDR3 nucleotides read TGTGCCAGTAGTACGAGACAGACTAATGAAAAACTGTTTTTT. Its translation is CASSTRQTNEKLFF. This chain joins TRBV19 and TRBJ1-4; tentative D call: TRBD1 (5 bases). Germline V gives CDR1 LNHDA, CDR2 SQIVND (reference sequence). The CDR3 consists of 14 residues. The V and J ends lost 4 bases and 2 bases respectively, with 8 bases between them.

This rearrangement joins TRBV20-1 to TRBJ1-2; 10 positions agree with TRBD1. Germline CDR1 is DFQATT and CDR2 is SNEGSKA (reference sequence). Unmatched junction bases numbered 11, after V lost 6 bases and J lost 4 bases. CDR3 length: 15 residues. As DNA, the CDR3 is TGCAGTGCACCCCCCCGGGGACAGGGGACCTATGGCTACACCTTC. This sequence encodes CSAPPRGQGTYGYTF.

This clonotype was observed many times. Compared with germline, one end of the junction differs, possibly owing to a read error. The V and J genes are TRBV15 and TRBJ1-4; weak D call: TRBD1 (5 bases). The germline gives CDR1 LNHNV, CDR2 YYDKDF (reference sequence). The CDR3 runs to 12 residues. This CDR3 reads CATSRDYGTPVF. CDR3 DNA sequence: TGTGCCACCAGCAGAGATTACGGGACGCCGGTTTTT.

About this clonotype: This may come from a read error, since a much larger clone is one base off. This chain joins TRBV20-1 and TRBJ1-3; D not resolved. The germline CDR1 and CDR2 sequences are DFQATT and SNEGSKA (reference sequence). The CDR3 extends over 15 amino acids. The CDR3 spells CSALYGSVSANTIYF. For the CDR3, the DNA is TGCAGTGCTCTTTATGGGAGCGTCTCTGCAAACACCATATATTTT.